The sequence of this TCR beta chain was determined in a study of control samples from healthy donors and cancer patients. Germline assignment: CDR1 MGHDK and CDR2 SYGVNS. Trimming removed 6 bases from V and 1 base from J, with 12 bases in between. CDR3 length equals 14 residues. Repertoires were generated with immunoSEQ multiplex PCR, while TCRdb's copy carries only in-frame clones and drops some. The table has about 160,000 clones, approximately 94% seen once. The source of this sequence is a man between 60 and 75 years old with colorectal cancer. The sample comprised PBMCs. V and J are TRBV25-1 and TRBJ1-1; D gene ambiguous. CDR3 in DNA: TGTGCCAGCAGACTGGGTGTCTCGAACACTGAAGCTTTCTTT. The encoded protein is CASRLGVSNTEAFF.